This T cell receptor (beta chain) comes out of a study of OX40 agonist ivuxolimab in advanced cancers. In the study overall: In this cohort, patients received ivuxolimab, an agonistic anti-OX40 (CD134) antibody. Study results and caveats: No determination was made of the antigen specificity of the expanded peripheral T cells. Clonal expansion was seen in CD4+ and CD8+ blood T cells by week 6 at 0.1 to 3.0 mg/kg.

This CDR3 has 16 residues. Germline assignment: CDR1 MGHRA and CDR2 YSYEKL. Trimming removed 0 bases from V and 4 bases from J, with 13 bases in between. On this clone: Its target is not known.

Produced via immunoSEQ multiplex PCR; TCRdb's table is partial and in-frame only. The table lists about 43,000 clones, around 87% of them singletons, with about 32% in the top ten. The specimen comprised CD4+ or CD8+ T cells sorted from blood, sampled in a trial of the OX40 agonist ivuxolimab. The rearrangement links TRBV4-1 to TRBJ1-5; D gene uncertain. This clonotype was obtained from an adult with an advanced solid tumor such as melanoma, head and neck, liver or kidney cancer. The CDR3 sequence: CASSQEVVGPNQPQHF. The DNA for the CDR3 is TGCGCCAGCAGCCAAGAGGTGGTAGGCCCAAATCAGCCCCAGCATTTT.